These 18 T cell receptor beta chains originate from one sample sequenced in a study of Graves' ophthalmopathy and Graves' hyperthyroidism. Investigators amplified TCR beta CDR3 regions from RNA transcripts. Second-round multiplex PCR came after first-round RT-PCR with HTBI primers. TCRdb itself ran the multiplex PCR reads through MiXCR, one entry per CDR3 protein. The sample has more than 1,000,000 distinct CDR3 sequences; 36% are singletons. Sample: peripheral blood or thyroid tissue (not recorded which). These receptors were obtained from an adult man with Graves' hyperthyroidism.

This clonotype was recorded many times. J is TRBJ1-2 and V is TRBV7-6, with a tentative D call TRBD1 (6 bases). The CDR3 runs to 13 residues. Trimming shortened V by 2 bases and J by 3 bases, and 7 bases separated the two germline ends. Germline CDR1 reads SGHVS; CDR2 reads FNYEAQ. The CDR3 here is CASSLTGYYGYTF. In nucleotides, the CDR3 is TGTGCCAGCAGCTTAACAGGGTACTATGGCTACACCTTC.

This clonotype was counted only a few times. One end of the junction is discordant with germline, which a read error may explain. This chain joins TRBV11-1 and TRBJ2-7; possible D gene TRBD1, 5 bases. The CDR3 runs to 18 residues. Germline values: CDR1 SGHAT, CDR2 FQDESV (reference sequence). CDR3: CASSQASPSPFGAYEQYF. The CDR3 DNA follows: TGCGCCAGCAGCCAAGCAAGCCCCAGTCCATTTGGGGCGTACGAGCAGTACTTC.

V is TRBV7-8 and J is TRBJ2-7; 7 bases are shared with TRBD2. The junction had 11 bases not matched to a gene; V was cut back by 6 bases and J by 0 bases. This CDR3 has 16 residues. Germline V gene sequence: CDR1 SGHVS, CDR2 FQNEAQ. CDR3 sequence reads: CASSIHSGRSSYEQYF. The CDR3, as DNA: TGTGCCAGCAGTATCCATAGCGGGCGAAGCTCCTACGAGCAGTACTTC. The variable domain in full, completed from reference TRBV7-8 and TRBJ2-7, reads GAGVSQSPRYKVAKRGQDVALRCDPISGHVSLFWYQQALGQGPEFLTYFQNEAQLDKSGLPSDRFFAERPEGSVSTLKIQRTQQEDSAVYLCASSIHSGRSSYEQYFGPGTRLTVT.

This chain links TRBV20-1 with TRBJ2-7, with TRBD2 matching 8 bases. After removal of 6 bases from V and 2 bases from J, the junction contained 3 bases not matched to a gene. This CDR3 region has 12 residues. The germline gives CDR1 DFQATT, CDR2 SNEGSKA (reference sequence). The CDR3 DNA sequence: TGCAGTGCGCGGGGGGCCACCTACGAGCAGTACTTC. Translation: CSARGATYEQYF.

The chain couples TRBV11-2 to TRBJ2-2; 10 nucleotides align to TRBD1. Looked up from germline, CDR1 is SGHAT and CDR2 is FQNNGV. This CDR3 is 15 amino acids long. Losses at the gene ends were 5 bases for V and 7 bases for J; bases not matched to a gene: 7. The CDR3 sequence: CASSAWTGGVGELFF. CDR3 nucleotides: TGTGCCAGCAGCGCCTGGACAGGGGGAGTCGGGGAGCTGTTTTTT.

The chain links TRBV6-5 to TRBJ2-5; 12 bases are shared with TRBD2. The better agreement between TRBJ2-4 and the DNA end casts doubt on the J call. This CDR3 comprises 16 residues. In germline, CDR1 is MNHEY, CDR2 SVGAGI. The CDR3: CASSSGRAPAKNIQYF. Written as DNA, the CDR3 is TGTGCCAGTTCTAGCGGGAGGGCCCCAGCCAAAAACATTCAGTACTTC.

The chain carries TRBV12-3 or TRBV12-4 and TRBJ2-7, with D perhaps matching TRBD2 (5 bases). V was trimmed by 3 bases and J by 3 bases, leaving 12 bases between them. The CDR3 runs to 14 residues. DNA of the CDR3: TGTGCCAGCAGTTTGAGACTACAAATCTACGAGCAGTACTTC. Its protein product is CASSLRLQIYEQYF.

This clonotype came up many times. The chain combines TRBV2 with TRBJ2-7, with D possibly being TRBD1 (6 bases). CDR1 is SNHLY and CDR2 is FYNNEI in the germline V gene. There are 15 residues in the CDR3. V lost 7 bases, J lost 3 bases, and 19 bases lay in between. CDR3 DNA sequence: TGTGCCAGCACCCCTTTAGACAGGAGCAACTACGAGCAGTACTTC. Protein: CASTPLDRSNYEQYF.

This clonotype was observed many times. The V call is TRBV12-3 or TRBV12-4, the J call TRBJ1-4, with no clear D. The V gene lost 4 bases and the J gene lost 8 bases, with 11 bases spanning the gap. This CDR3 spans 13 amino acids. CDR3 coding DNA: TGTGCCAGCAGTTCGACGGGTTGGGAAAAACTGTTTTTT. It encodes CASSSTGWEKLFF.

This clonotype has a count of ten or more. The chain has TRBV7-2 and TRBJ1-4; D perhaps matches TRBD1 (5 bases). CDR3 length: 15 residues. The V end lost 1 base, the J end lost 3 bases, and 9 bases lay between the germline ends. Germline CDR1 is SGHTA and CDR2 is FQGNSA. The DNA for the CDR3 is TGTGCCAGCAGCTTAGTGGAGGGGTCTAATGAAAAACTGTTTTTT. Its translation is CASSLVEGSNEKLFF.

This sequence joins TRBV7-2 and TRBJ1-4; D is uncertain. V lost 5 bases to trimming and J lost 10 bases, with 20 bases between them. CDR3 length equals 15 residues. Germline lookup yields CDR1 SGHTA and CDR2 FQGNSA. CDR3 in amino acids: CASSLSVGRSGKLFF. DNA of the CDR3: TGTGCCAGCAGCCTCTCCGTGGGGAGGTCGGGAAAACTGTTTTTT.

This clonotype showed up just once. The chain combines TRBV6-5 with TRBJ1-2; the match to TRBD1 covers 9 bases. V was pared by 4 bases and J by 8 bases, with 8 bases of the junction left unmatched. The CDR3 is made up of 14 amino acids. CDR1 is MNHEY, CDR2 SVGAGI, per germline. CDR3 region: CASSSTDRGDGYTF. In nucleotides, the CDR3 is TGTGCCAGCAGTTCAACGGACAGGGGAGACGGCTACACCTTC.

On this clonotype: This clone may be a read error of a much larger clone one base away. For the CDR3, the DNA is TGTGCCAGCAGCTCACAGGGTCTTGGCTACACCTTC. It is translated as CASSSQGLGYTF. The V call is TRBV7-3, the J call TRBJ1-2; TRBD1 might be the D (6 bases). The length of the CDR3 is 12 residues. Trimming took off 4 bases at V and 7 bases at J, with 10 bases between the two ends. CDR1 is SGHTA, CDR2 FQGTGA, per germline.

The V and J genes are TRBV25-1 and TRBJ1-1, with a possible D match to TRBD1 (6 bases). This CDR3 region has 12 residues. CDR1 is MGHDK, CDR2 SYGVNS, per germline. Between the trimmed V and J ends, which lost 8 bases and 7 bases, there was a span of 14 bases. The CDR3 DNA sequence: TGTGCCAGCTCTATTCGGACAGATGAAGCTTTCTTT. Its protein product is CASSIRTDEAFF.

This clonotype was observed many times. This chain links TRBV9 with TRBJ2-6; 9 nucleotides align to TRBD2. The CDR3 contains 15 residues. Trimming cost V 8 bases and J 0 bases; bases outside gene matches: 3. Germline V gives CDR1 SGDLS, CDR2 YYNGEE. CDR3 DNA sequence: TGTGCCAGTAGTAGCGGGGGCTCTGGGGCCAACGTCCTGACTTTC. Its protein product is CASSSGGSGANVLTF.

The chain combines TRBV5-1 with TRBJ2-2; possibly TRBD1 for D (5 bases). The germline gives CDR1 SGHRS, CDR2 YFSETQ. This CDR3 has 13 residues. V was clipped by 5 bases and J by 7 bases, with 12 bases between them. The CDR3 DNA sequence: TGCGCCAGCAGGAAAGGGGCGGACGGGGAGCTGTTTTTT. Encoded protein: CASRKGADGELFF.

J is TRBJ1-5 and V is TRBV20-1; D remains unclear. This CDR3 contains 15 residues. Trimming took off 3 bases at V and 11 bases at J, with 23 bases between the two ends. Germline lookup yields CDR1 DFQATT and CDR2 SNEGSKA (reference sequence). The CDR3 loop is CSASVTGNFQETQHF. CDR3 nucleotide sequence: TGCAGTGCTAGTGTCACCGGGAACTTCCAAGAGACCCAGCATTTT.

Many counts were recorded for this clonotype. The chain recombines TRBV19 with TRBJ1-1, with a possible D match to TRBD1 (6 bases). The germline V and J ends were trimmed by 1 base and 1 base, with 13 bases remaining between them. This CDR3 region has 16 residues. Germline values: CDR1 LNHDA, CDR2 SQIVND (reference sequence). The CDR3 loop is CASSIVGDTPNTEAFF. DNA of the CDR3: TGTGCCAGTAGTATAGTAGGGGACACCCCGAACACTGAAGCTTTCTTT.